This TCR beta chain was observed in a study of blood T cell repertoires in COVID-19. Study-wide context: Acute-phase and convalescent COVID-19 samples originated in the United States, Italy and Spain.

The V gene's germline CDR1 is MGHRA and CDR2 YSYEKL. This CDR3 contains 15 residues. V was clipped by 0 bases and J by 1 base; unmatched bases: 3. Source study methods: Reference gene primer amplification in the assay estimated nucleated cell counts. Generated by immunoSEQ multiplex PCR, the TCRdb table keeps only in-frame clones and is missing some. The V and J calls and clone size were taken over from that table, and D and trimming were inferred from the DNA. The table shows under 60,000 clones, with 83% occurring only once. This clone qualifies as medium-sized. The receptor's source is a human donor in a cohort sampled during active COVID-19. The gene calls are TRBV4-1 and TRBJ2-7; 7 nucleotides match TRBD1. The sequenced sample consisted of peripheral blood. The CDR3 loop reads CASSQDAGGSYEQYF. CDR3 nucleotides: TGCGCCAGCAGCCAAGACGCAGGGGGTTCCTACGAGCAGTACTTC.